This entry describes one T cell receptor (beta chain). Its antigen remains unidentified. Sequencing targeted TCR beta in blood CD8+ and CD4+ T cells. RNA was extracted with the RNeasy kit, and a quantity of about 0.45 to 1 ug was reverse transcribed using random hexamers. TCRdb reanalysed the immunoSEQ multiplex PCR reads using MiXCR and keeps one entry per CDR3 protein. The sample has 75,000 to 80,000 distinct CDR3 sequences; approximately 94% are singletons. The record originates from a study of CD8 T cells in Susac syndrome. Broader study findings: The number of Susac-specific public clones found was approximately 17 in total CD8+ repertoires and a few in CD8+ TEMRA repertoires.

Trimming left V 1 base short and J 5 bases short, with 9 bases between. This CDR3 is 13 amino acids long. CDR1 is LNHDA, CDR2 SQIVND, per germline (reference sequence). Specimen: CD8+ T cells from PBMCs. The origin of this receptor is a human donor with Susac syndrome. The chain links TRBV19 to TRBJ2-7, with D possibly matching TRBD2 (5 bases). CDR3 loop: CASSIAGINEQYF. CDR3 bases: TGTGCCAGTAGTATAGCGGGGATTAACGAGCAGTACTTC.